These T cell receptor beta chains were read from a single sample in a study. Using its own MiXCR run on the 5' RACE reads, TCRdb lists one record per CDR3 protein. The table has thousands of distinct CDR3 sequences, roughly half seen once; the top ten hold roughly 5.2%. Material: memory CD4+ T cells sorted from a lymph node. These receptors all come from a female donor with breast cancer. CDR3s include the opening cysteine and the closing phenylalanine or tryptophan. The D gene is left open where the match is weak. Only part of the rows carry a size: once, few, many, or a class if the clone is expanded.

D	V	J	size	DNA	CDR3
TRBD2	TRBV5-1	TRBJ2-7	NA	TGCGCCAGCAGCCGGCGTATCGGGGGGTCCTCCTACGAGCAGTACTTC	CASSRRIGGSSYEQYF
NA	TRBV27	TRBJ1-5	once	TGTGCCAGCGGCTCACGTCAGAGCTATAGCAATCAGCCCCAGCATTTT	CASGSRQSYSNQPQHF
NA	TRBV20-1	TRBJ1-1	NA	TGCAGTGTGAAGGGCACTGAAGCTTTCTTT	CSVKGTEAFF
NA	TRBV7-2	TRBJ2-4	NA	TGTGCCAGCAGCTCTAACAACTTCAAAAACATTCAGTACTTC	CASSSNNFKNIQYF
NA	TRBV6-6	TRBJ2-3	NA	TGTGCCAGCAGTCCCATATCCTACACAGATACGCAGTATTTT	CASSPISYTDTQYF
TRBD1	TRBV23-1	TRBJ2-7	NA	TGCGCCAGCAACCCGGGACAGGAGAACTCCTACGAGCAGTACTTC	CASNPGQENSYEQYF
NA	TRBV9	TRBJ2-2	NA	TGTGCCAGCAGCTCCATCGGTAACACCGGGGAGCTGTTTTTT	CASSSIGNTGELFF
NA	TRBV3-1	TRBJ2-1	NA	TGTGCCAGCAGCCAAGATACCGGGGGCCCGTACAATGAGCAGTTCTTC	CASSQDTGGPYNEQFF
TRBD2	TRBV20-1	TRBJ2-1	NA	TGCAGTGCTAGAGAGACTAGCGGATACAATAAGCAGTTCTTC	CSARETSGYNKQFF
TRBD2	TRBV20-1	TRBJ2-1	NA	TGCAGTGCTAGAGATGGTTGGACTAGTTCCCACAATGAGCAGTTCTTC	CSARDGWTSSHNEQFF
NA	TRBV5-1	TRBJ2-1	once	TGCGCCAGCAGCTTGGAAGCCTTGAGCTCCTACAATGAGCAGTTCTTC	CASSLEALSSYNEQFF
TRBD1	TRBV7-8	TRBJ1-1	NA	TGTGCCAGCAGCTTAGTTTCGGGACAGGGGCTCGTTTTCTTT	CASSLVSGQGLVFF
TRBD2	TRBV7-8	TRBJ2-7	large	TGTGCCAGCAGCCAACAGAGCGGGGCTAGCTCCTACGAGCAGTACTTC	CASSQQSGASSYEQYF
NA	TRBV6-5	TRBJ1-2	NA	TGTGCCAGCAGGGCGTCCTATGGCTACACCTTC	CASRASYGYTF
TRBD1	TRBV5-6	TRBJ1-1	few	TGTGCCAGCAGCGAAGCCGGGACAGGGGGCCTGATCACTGAAGCTTTCTTT	CASSEAGTGGLITEAFF
NA	TRBV7-8	TRBJ2-2	NA	TGTGCCAGCTTCTACGGGGAGGCCGGGGAGCTGTTTTTT	CASFYGEAGELFF
NA	TRBV20-1	TRBJ2-5	NA	TGCAGTGCCCTCGGACTCCAAAAGACCCAGTACTTC	CSALGLQKTQYF
NA	TRBV12-3/TRBV12-4	TRBJ2-7	NA	TGTGCCAGCAGTCCGCAGCAACCAGGGGTCTACGAGCAGTACTTC	CASSPQQPGVYEQYF
NA	TRBV12-3/TRBV12-4	TRBJ1-1	NA	TGTGCCAGCAGTTCTTTTGGACAGATGTACACTGAAGCTTTCTTT	CASSSFGQMYTEAFF
NA	TRBV20-1	TRBJ2-1	once	TGCAGTGCCGCTGGGTTGGGGCGGGGGCCCGGGGATGAGCGGTTCTTC	CSAAGLGRGPGDERFF
NA	TRBV12-3/TRBV12-4	TRBJ1-2	few	TGTGCCAGCAGTTTGGGGACTGGGGATGGCTACACCTTC	CASSLGTGDGYTF
TRBD2	TRBV6-2/TRBV6-3	TRBJ2-5	medium-sized	TGTGCCAGCAGCCCGCGGGGGGCGGGAACGGAGACCCAGTACTTC	CASSPRGAGTETQYF
NA	TRBV4-2	TRBJ2-7	NA	TGTGCCAGCAGCCCTAGCGAAATGGGCAGCACCTACGAGCAGTACTTC	CASSPSEMGSTYEQYF
NA	TRBV12-3/TRBV12-4	TRBJ2-5	NA	TGTGCCAGCAGTTCCAGGGCCCTGATCCAAGAGACCCAGTACTTC	CASSSRALIQETQYF
NA	TRBV19	TRBJ2-3	NA	TGTGCCAGTAGTATGAGAGCGGGTTTCACAGATACGCAGTATTTT	CASSMRAGFTDTQYF
NA	TRBV7-9	TRBJ1-5	NA	TGTGCCAGCAGCTTAGACAGCCAGTGGAATCAGCCCCAGCATTTT	CASSLDSQWNQPQHF
NA	TRBV10-3	TRBJ2-1	few	TGTGCCATCAGTGAGGGAAGCGGCAGACCCTACAATGAGCAGTTCTTC	CAISEGSGRPYNEQFF
NA	TRBV3-1	TRBJ1-6	NA	TGTGCCAGCAGCTTAAACATCAGGGATTCACCCCTCCACTTT	CASSLNIRDSPLHF
NA	TRBV5-1	TRBJ1-1	NA	TGCGCCAGCAGCCCCAGACGACGGGGGAGAATCACTGAAGCTTTCTTT	CASSPRRRGRITEAFF
TRBD2	TRBV4-1	TRBJ2-1	NA	TGCGCCAGCAGACCCGCGACTAGCGGGAGCTATGAGCAGTTCTTC	CASRPATSGSYEQFF
NA	TRBV10-3	TRBJ1-5	NA	TGTGCCATCAGTGAGTCTGGGCAGGGCCAGGGTCAGTCTCAGCATTTT	CAISESGQGQGQSQHF
NA	TRBV7-6	TRBJ2-7	NA	TGTGCCAGCAGCTTAGCGAACTCCCGGTCGCCGTTCTACGAGCAGTACTTC	CASSLANSRSPFYEQYF
NA	TRBV5-1	TRBJ1-1	NA	TGCGCCAGCAGCCCGGCGACGGGGGGCTCACACACTGAAGCTTTCTTT	CASSPATGGSHTEAFF
NA	TRBV7-9	TRBJ2-5	NA	TGTGCCAGCAGCTTAGGCGGGGCGAAGACCCAGTACTTC	CASSLGGAKTQYF
NA	TRBV6-4	TRBJ1-1	NA	TGTGCCAGCAGTGACTCTGGGTTCGCGGATCGAGCTCTCTTT	CASSDSGFADRALF
NA	TRBV7-2	TRBJ2-3	NA	TGTGCCAGCAGCCTTGGGGGCGGCCCAGATACGCAGTATTTT	CASSLGGGPDTQYF
NA	TRBV12-3/TRBV12-4	TRBJ2-3	NA	TGTGCCAGCAGTTTAAGGGCGGCAGATACGCAGTATTTT	CASSLRAADTQYF
NA	TRBV2	TRBJ2-2	few	TGTGCCAGCTGGCTAGCCGCTAACACCGGGGAGCTGTTTTTT	CASWLAANTGELFF
NA	TRBV12-3/TRBV12-4	TRBJ2-5	NA	TGTGCCAGCAGTTTCTGGGGAGAGACCCAGTACTTC	CASSFWGETQYF
NA	TRBV5-1	TRBJ2-7	NA	TGCGCCAGCAGCTTGGTTGTGAACGGAGAGCAGTACTTC	CASSLVVNGEQYF
TRBD2	TRBV20-1	TRBJ2-3	NA	TGCAGTGCTAGAGATTCGAGACTAGCGGGGGGACCAGATACGCAGTATTTT	CSARDSRLAGGPDTQYF
NA	TRBV5-4	TRBJ2-3	NA	TGTGCCAGCAGCTCTGATACAGGGGATACGCAGTATTTT	CASSSDTGDTQYF
TRBD2	TRBV20-1	TRBJ2-1	few	TGCAGTGCCGTCCCTCCTCTAGCGGGGGCCCTCTACAATGAGCAGTTCTTC	CSAVPPLAGALYNEQFF
NA	TRBV4-1	TRBJ1-2	few	TGCGCCAGCAGCCAAGATAGGCGAGGGGAAGTAAATGGCTACACCTTC	CASSQDRRGEVNGYTF
NA	TRBV4-1	TRBJ1-2	NA	TGCGCCAGCAGCCAAGAGTCACAGTCCAACTATGGCTACACCTTC	CASSQESQSNYGYTF
NA	TRBV12-3/TRBV12-4	TRBJ1-5	NA	TGTACCAGCAGCCGAATAGGTGGAAGCAATCAGCCCCAGCATTTT	CTSSRIGGSNQPQHF
NA	TRBV2	TRBJ2-5	few	TGTGCCAGCAGTGAAGCGCTCGGGGGGCTCATACCGGGGACCCAGTACTTC	CASSEALGGLIPGTQYF
NA	TRBV20-1	TRBJ2-7	NA	TGCAGTGCTAGCTCGGACTTTTCCTACGAGCAGTACTTC	CSASSDFSYEQYF
NA	TRBV12-3/TRBV12-4	TRBJ1-3	NA	TGTGCCAGCAGTTTAATGGGGGCCCGGACTGGAAACACCATATATTTT	CASSLMGARTGNTIYF
NA	TRBV12-3/TRBV12-4	TRBJ1-1	few	TGTGCCAGCAGTTTAACGAACACTGAAGCTTTCTTT	CASSLTNTEAFF
NA	TRBV7-8	TRBJ2-5	NA	TGTGCCAGCATCCTAAGCCTCGGAGAGACCCAGTACTTC	CASILSLGETQYF
TRBD2	TRBV5-1	TRBJ2-3	NA	TGCGCCAGCAGCGGACTAGCGACAACAGATACGCAGTATTTT	CASSGLATTDTQYF
NA	TRBV2	TRBJ1-1	NA	TGTGCCAGCAGGCGGGCACTCCTCACTGAAGCTTTCTTC	CASRRALLTEAFF
NA	TRBV29-1	TRBJ2-1	NA	TGCAGCGTTACCCTAAGCGCGCTTACCTACAATGAGCAGTCCTTC	CSVTLSALTYNEQSF
TRBD1	TRBV12-3/TRBV12-4	TRBJ2-2	NA	TGTGCCAGCAGTTCGACAGGGGGCGGGGAGCTGTTTTTT	CASSSTGGGELFF
TRBD1	TRBV7-2	TRBJ1-5	NA	TGTGCCAGCAGCAGGGGACAGGGAGAAAATCAGCCCCAGCATTTT	CASSRGQGENQPQHF
TRBD2	TRBV20-1	TRBJ2-5	NA	TGCAGTGCCACCCCGGCTAGCGGGGGGGCGACTCGAGAGACCCAGTACTTC	CSATPASGGATRETQYF
NA	TRBV7-6	TRBJ2-5	few	TGTGCCAGCAGCTCGGACTGGAAAGAGACCCAGTACTTC	CASSSDWKETQYF
NA	TRBV11-2	TRBJ2-7	NA	TGTGCCAGCAGCTCCCTGATGGAGCAGTACTTC	CASSSLMEQYF
NA	TRBV4-1	TRBJ2-5	few	TGCGCCAGCAGGGCGGACAGGAGGGGGGGGACCCAGTACTTC	CASRADRRGGTQYF